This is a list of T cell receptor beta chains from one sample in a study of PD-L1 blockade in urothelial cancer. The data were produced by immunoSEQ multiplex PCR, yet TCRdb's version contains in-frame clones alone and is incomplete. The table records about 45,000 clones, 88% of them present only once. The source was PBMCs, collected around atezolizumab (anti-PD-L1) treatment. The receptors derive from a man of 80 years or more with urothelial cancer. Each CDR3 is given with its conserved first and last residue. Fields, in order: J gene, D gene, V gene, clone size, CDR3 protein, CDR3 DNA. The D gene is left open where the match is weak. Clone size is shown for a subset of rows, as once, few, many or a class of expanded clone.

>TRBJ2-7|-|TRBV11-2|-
CASLGVEGSAYEQYF
TGTGCCAGCCTGGGAGTCGAGGGATCGGCCTACGAGCAGTACTTC
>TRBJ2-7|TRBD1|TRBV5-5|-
CASSLTGASSYEQYF
TGTGCCAGCAGCTTGACAGGGGCAAGCTCCTACGAGCAGTACTTC
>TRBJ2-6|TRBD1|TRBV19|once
CATSTGTASSGANVLTF
TGTGCCACTTCCACCGGGACAGCCAGCTCTGGGGCCAACGTCCTGACTTTC
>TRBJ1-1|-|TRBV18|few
CASSPGQNTEAFF
TGTGCCAGCTCACCGGGACAGAACACTGAAGCTTTCTTT
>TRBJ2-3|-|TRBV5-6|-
CASSLSGRVDGDTQYF
TGTGCCAGCAGCTTATCGGGCAGGGTAGATGGGGATACGCAGTATTTT
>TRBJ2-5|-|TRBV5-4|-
CASSPGGWRARETQYF
TGTGCCAGCAGCCCCGGCGGGTGGAGGGCCAGGGAGACCCAGTACTTC
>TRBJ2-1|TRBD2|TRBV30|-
CAWASGSWSEQFF
TGTGCCTGGGCTAGCGGGAGTTGGAGTGAGCAGTTCTTC
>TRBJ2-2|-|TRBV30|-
CAWSQGLGTGELFF
TGTGCCTGGAGTCAGGGATTAGGCACCGGGGAGCTGTTTTTT
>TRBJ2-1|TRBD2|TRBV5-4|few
CASSLTSGSYNEQFF
TGTGCCAGCAGCTTGACTAGCGGGAGTTACAATGAGCAGTTCTTC
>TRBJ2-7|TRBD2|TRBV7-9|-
CASSDRTSGSNEQYF
TGTGCCAGCAGCGACCGGACTAGCGGGAGTAACGAGCAGTACTTC
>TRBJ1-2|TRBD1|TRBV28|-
CASSTHRGVNYGYTF
TGTGCCAGCAGTACCCACAGGGGTGTCAATTATGGCTACACCTTC
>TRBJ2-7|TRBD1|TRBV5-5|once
CASSIRGQGNEQYF
TGTGCCAGCAGCATACGAGGACAGGGGAACGAGCAGTACTTC
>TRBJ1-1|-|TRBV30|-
CAWSARRGYTEAFF
TGTGCCTGGAGTGCACGCAGGGGTTACACTGAAGCTTTCTTT
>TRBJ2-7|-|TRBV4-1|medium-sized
CASSQDQVGYEQYF
TGCGCCAGCAGCCAAGATCAGGTCGGATACGAGCAGTACTTC
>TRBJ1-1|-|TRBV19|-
CASTRGGSNTEAFF
TGTGCCAGTACCCGGGGAGGGTCGAACACTGAAGCTTTCTTT
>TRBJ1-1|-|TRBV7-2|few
CASSLAAKSEAFF
TGTGCCAGCAGCTTAGCCGCGAAGTCTGAAGCTTTCTTT
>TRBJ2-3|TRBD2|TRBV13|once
CASSLTSGRDTDTQYF
TGTGCCAGCAGCTTGACTAGCGGGAGGGACACAGATACGCAGTATTTT
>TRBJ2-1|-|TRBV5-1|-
CASSLEVAAGLYNEQFF
TGCGCCAGCAGCTTGGAGGTAGCGGCAGGTCTTTACAATGAGCAGTTCTTC
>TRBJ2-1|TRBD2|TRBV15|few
CATSGQGGRGYNEQFF
TGTGCCACCAGCGGCCAGGGCGGGAGGGGATACAATGAGCAGTTCTTC
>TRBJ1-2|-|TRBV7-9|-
CASSLPDYGYTF
TGTGCCAGCAGCCTACCGGACTATGGCTACACCTTC
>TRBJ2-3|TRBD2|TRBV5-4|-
CASSWTSGMGGDTQYF
TGTGCCAGCAGCTGGACTAGCGGTATGGGGGGAGATACGCAGTATTTT
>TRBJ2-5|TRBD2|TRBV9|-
CASSGGGSQETQYF
TGTGCCAGCAGCGGGGGGGGGTCCCAAGAGACCCAGTACTTC
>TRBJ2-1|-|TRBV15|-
CATSRDVAANEQFF
TGTGCCACCAGCAGAGATGTGGCAGCGAATGAGCAGTTCTTC
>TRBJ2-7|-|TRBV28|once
CASNPTGNYEQYF
TGTGCCAGCAACCCGACAGGCAACTACGAGCAGTACTTC
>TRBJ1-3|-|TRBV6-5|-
CASSYSSRTGNTIYF
TGTGCCAGCAGTTACTCCAGTCGAACTGGAAACACCATATATTTT
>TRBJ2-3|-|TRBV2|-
CASRRDSRDTQYF
TGTGCCAGCAGACGAGATTCGAGAGATACGCAGTATTTT
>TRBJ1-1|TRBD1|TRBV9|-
CASSSDLTGRTFF
TGTGCCAGCAGCTCAGACTTGACAGGGAGAACTTTCTTT
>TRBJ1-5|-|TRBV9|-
CASSVEDGQPQHF
TGTGCCAGCAGCGTCGAGGATGGTCAGCCCCAGCATTTT
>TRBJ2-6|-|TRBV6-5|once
CASKEPGANVLTF
TGTGCCAGCAAGGAGCCAGGGGCCAACGTCCTGACTTTC
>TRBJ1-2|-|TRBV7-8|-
CASSLRGEDYGYTF
TGTGCCAGCAGCTTAAGAGGGGAGGACTATGGCTACACCTTC
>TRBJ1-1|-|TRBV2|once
CASKFSENTEAFF
TGTGCCAGCAAATTCAGCGAGAACACTGAAGCTTTCTTT
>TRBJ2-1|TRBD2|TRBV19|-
CASSIDLPGLVYYNEQFF
TGTGCCAGTAGTATAGACCTGCCGGGACTAGTCTACTACAATGAGCAGTTCTTC